This T cell receptor (beta chain) was sequenced in a study of T cells in Graves' hyperthyroidism and ophthalmopathy. This clonotype was counted many times. TCR beta CDR3 region amplification was performed from RNA transcripts. Using the HTBI primer set, a first-round RT-PCR was run on the TCR CDR3. TCRdb used MiXCR to reprocess the multiplex PCR reads, holding one entry per CDR3 protein. This sample has 300,000 to 450,000 distinct CDR3 sequences, with 14% found just once. Clinicians diagnosed patients from clinical symptoms, serum thyroxine and TRAb, thyroid ultrasound and orbital computed tomography. The CDR3 totals 16 residues. From germline, CDR1 is KGHDR and CDR2 SFDVKD. The V and J ends lost 4 bases and 5 bases, in that order; junction bases with no gene match: 9.

Sequencing was done on a sample of blood. The genes are TRBV24-1 and TRBJ2-5; the match to TRBD1 covers 10 bases. This TCR derives from a young woman with Graves' ophthalmopathy. CDR3 nucleotide sequence: TGTGCCACCAGTGACGACCGGGACAGGGGAACCGAGACCCAGTACTTC. Translating it yields CATSDDRDRGTETQYF.